This T cell receptor (beta chain) derives from a study of T-cell reconstitution after alpha-beta-depleted transplantation in children. Study observations and caveats: Alpha-beta T cells present about two months after transplant were reported to originate from several hundred expanded graft clones. It was surviving recipient T cells and thymic progenitors that gave some patients high TCRbeta diversity at day 60. Newly produced T cells mostly accounted for T-cell counts and diversity one year post-transplant.

Preparing the TCRbeta library involved the use of unique molecular identifiers. In TCRdb, the PCR reads were re-called with MiXCR into one record per CDR3 protein. The sample includes 80,000 to 100,000 distinct CDR3 sequences, around 22% of them seen just once. The trim removed 3 bases at V and 1 base at J, leaving 3 bases unmatched. The CDR3 covers 14 residues. The germline V gene has CDR1 SGHRS and CDR2 YFSETQ. This clonotype was counted at least ten times. The antigen remains unidentified. The V and J genes are TRBV5-1 and TRBJ2-7; 8 bases are shared with TRBD1. The material sequenced was PBMCs, taken before TCRalphabeta/CD19-depleted stem cell transplant. This TCR was recovered from a boy aged 2 to 10 with acute lymphoblastic leukemia, due to receive a stem cell transplant. This CDR3 is CASSWRQGSYEQYF. DNA of the CDR3: TGCGCCAGCAGCTGGAGACAGGGGTCCTACGAGCAGTACTTC.